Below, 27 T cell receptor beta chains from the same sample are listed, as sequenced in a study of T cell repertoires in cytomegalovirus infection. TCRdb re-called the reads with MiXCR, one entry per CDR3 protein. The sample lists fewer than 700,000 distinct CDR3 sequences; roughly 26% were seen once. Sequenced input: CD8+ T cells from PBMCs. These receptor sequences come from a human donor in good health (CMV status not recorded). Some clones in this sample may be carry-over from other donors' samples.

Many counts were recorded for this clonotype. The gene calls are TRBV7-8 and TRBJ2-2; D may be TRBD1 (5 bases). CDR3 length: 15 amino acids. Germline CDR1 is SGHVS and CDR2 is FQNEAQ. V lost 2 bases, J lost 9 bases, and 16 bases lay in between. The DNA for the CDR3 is TGTGCCAGCAGCTTAAGTGCCAGGGCAGGCTGGGAGCTGTTTTTT. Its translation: CASSLSARAGWELFF.

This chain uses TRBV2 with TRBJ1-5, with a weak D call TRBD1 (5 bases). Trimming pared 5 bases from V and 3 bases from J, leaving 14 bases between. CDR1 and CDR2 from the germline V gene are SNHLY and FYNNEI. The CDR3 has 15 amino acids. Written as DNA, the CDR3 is TGTGCCAGCAGTTCAACAGGTCGATTCAATCAGCCCCAGCATTTT. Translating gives CASSSTGRFNQPQHF.

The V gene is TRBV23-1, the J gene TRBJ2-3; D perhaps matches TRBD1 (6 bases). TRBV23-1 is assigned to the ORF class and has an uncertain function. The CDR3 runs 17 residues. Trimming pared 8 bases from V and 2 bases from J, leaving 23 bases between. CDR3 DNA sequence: TGCGCCAGCCCGACTCTGCGAGCTTGGGACATCACAGATACGCAGTATTTT. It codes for CASPTLRAWDITDTQYF.

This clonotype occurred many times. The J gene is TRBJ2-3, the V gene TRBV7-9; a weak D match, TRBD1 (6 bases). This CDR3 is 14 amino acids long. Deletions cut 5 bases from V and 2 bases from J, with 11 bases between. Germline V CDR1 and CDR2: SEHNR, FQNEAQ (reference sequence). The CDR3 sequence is CASSGGHPTDTQYF. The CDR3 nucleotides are TGTGCCAGCAGCGGGGGACATCCCACAGATACGCAGTATTTT.

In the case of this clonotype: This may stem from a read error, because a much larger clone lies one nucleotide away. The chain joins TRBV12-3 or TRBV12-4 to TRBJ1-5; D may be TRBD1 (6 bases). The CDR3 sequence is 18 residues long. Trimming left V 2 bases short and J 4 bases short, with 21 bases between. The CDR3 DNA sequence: TGTGCCAGCAGTTTAATTCGGACACCCGGACAGTCTAATCAGCCCCAGCATTTT. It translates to CASSLIRTPGQSNQPQHF.

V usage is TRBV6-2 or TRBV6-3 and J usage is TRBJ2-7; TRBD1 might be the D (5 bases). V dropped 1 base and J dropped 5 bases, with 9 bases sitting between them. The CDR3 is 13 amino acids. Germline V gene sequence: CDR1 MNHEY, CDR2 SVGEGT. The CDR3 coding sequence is TGTGCCAGCAGTTACTTACCCAGGGACGAGCAGTACGTC. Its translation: CASSYLPRDEQYV.

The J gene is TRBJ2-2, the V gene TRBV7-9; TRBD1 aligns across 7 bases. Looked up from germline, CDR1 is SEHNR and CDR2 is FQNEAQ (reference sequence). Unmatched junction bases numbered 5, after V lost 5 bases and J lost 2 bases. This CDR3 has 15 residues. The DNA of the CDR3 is TGTGCCAGCAGCGGGACAGTTGACAACACCGGGGAGCTGTTTTTT. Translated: CASSGTVDNTGELFF.

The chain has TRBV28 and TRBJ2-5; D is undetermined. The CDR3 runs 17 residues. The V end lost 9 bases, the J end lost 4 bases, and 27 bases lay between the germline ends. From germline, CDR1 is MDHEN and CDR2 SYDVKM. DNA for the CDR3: TGTGCCAGTAGTCCCGGCGAGGAACCACGGGCAAGAGAGACCCAGTACTTC. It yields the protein CASSPGEEPRARETQYF.

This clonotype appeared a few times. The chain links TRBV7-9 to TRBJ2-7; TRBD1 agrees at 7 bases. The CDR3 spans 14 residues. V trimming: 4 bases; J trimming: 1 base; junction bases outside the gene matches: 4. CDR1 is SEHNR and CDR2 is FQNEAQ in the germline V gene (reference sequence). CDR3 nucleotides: TGTGCCAGCAGCTCAAACAGGGGATCCTACGAGCAGTACGTC. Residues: CASSSNRGSYEQYV.

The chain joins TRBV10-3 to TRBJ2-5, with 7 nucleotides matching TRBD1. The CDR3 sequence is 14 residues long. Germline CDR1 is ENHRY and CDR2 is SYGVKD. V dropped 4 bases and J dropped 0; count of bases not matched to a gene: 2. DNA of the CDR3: TGTGCCATCAGTGCGGGACAGAACCAAGAGACCCAGTACTTC. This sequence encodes CAISAGQNQETQYF.

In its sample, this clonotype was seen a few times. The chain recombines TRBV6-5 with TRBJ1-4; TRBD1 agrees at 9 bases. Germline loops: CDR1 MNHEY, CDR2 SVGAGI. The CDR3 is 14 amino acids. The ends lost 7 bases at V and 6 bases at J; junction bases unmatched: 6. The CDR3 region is CASTSTGGDEKLFF. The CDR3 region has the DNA TGTGCCAGCACCTCGACAGGGGGGGATGAAAAACTGTTTTTT.

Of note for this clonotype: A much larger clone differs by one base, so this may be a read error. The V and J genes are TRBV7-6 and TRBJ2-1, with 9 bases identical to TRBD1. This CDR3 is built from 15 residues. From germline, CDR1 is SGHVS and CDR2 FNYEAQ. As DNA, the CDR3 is TGTGTCAGCAGCGTGACAGGGGGTTTGTACAATGAGCAGTTCTTC. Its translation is CVSSVTGGLYNEQFF.

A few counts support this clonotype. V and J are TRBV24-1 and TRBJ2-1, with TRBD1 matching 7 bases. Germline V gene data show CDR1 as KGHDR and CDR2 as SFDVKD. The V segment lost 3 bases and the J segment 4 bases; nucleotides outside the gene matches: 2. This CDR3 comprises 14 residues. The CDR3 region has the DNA TGTGCCACCAGTGATCCGACAGGGTACAATGAGCAGTTCTTC. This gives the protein CATSDPTGYNEQFF.

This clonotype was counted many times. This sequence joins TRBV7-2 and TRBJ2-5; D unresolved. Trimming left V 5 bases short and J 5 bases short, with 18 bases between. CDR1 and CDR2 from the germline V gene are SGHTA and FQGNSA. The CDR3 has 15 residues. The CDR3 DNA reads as TGTGCCAGCAGCCTAAGGGAACTTTTTGGGGAGACCCAGTACTTC. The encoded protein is CASSLRELFGETQYF.

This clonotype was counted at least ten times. The CDR3 loop reads CASSPSEGSPLHF. CDR3 DNA: TGCGCCAGCAGCCCCTCCGAAGGTTCACCCCTCCACTTT. The chain employs TRBV4-1 and TRBJ1-6; D is unresolved. Germline lookup yields CDR1 MGHRA and CDR2 YSYEKL. V was cut by 4 bases and J by 9 bases, with 10 bases left in between. The CDR3 covers 13 residues.

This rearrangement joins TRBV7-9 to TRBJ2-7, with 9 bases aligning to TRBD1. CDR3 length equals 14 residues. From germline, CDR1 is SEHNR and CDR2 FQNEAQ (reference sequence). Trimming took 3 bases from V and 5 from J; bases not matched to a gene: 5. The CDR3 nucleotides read TGTGCCAGCAGCTTCCGGACAGGGGTCCACGAGCAGTACTTC. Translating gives CASSFRTGVHEQYF.

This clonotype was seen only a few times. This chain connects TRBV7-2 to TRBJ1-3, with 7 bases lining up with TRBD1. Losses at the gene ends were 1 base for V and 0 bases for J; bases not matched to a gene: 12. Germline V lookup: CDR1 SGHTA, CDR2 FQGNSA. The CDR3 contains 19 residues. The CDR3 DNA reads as TGTGCCAGCAGCTTAGAACCGCGGGACAGCGGTTTCTCTGGAAACACCATATATTTT. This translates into CASSLEPRDSGFSGNTIYF.

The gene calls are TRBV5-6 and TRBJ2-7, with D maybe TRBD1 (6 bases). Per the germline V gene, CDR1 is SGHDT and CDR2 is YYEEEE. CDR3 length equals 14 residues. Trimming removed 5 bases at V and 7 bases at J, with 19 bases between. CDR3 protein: CASSYSTGPGEQYF. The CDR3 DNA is TGTGCCAGCAGTTATTCGACAGGACCGGGGGAGCAGTACTTC.

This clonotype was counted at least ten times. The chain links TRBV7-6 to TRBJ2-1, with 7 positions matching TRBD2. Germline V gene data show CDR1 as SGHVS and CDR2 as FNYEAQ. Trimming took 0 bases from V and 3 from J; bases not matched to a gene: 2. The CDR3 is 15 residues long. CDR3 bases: TGTGCCAGCAGCTTAGCGGGGGGGGTCTACAATGAGCAGTTCTTC. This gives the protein CASSLAGGVYNEQFF.

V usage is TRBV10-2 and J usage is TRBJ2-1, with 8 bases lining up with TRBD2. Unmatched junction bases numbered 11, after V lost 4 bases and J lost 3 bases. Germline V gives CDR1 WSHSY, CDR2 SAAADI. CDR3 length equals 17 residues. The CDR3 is CASSVRASGPYYNEQFF. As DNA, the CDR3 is TGCGCCAGCAGTGTTCGGGCTAGCGGGCCATACTACAATGAGCAGTTCTTC.

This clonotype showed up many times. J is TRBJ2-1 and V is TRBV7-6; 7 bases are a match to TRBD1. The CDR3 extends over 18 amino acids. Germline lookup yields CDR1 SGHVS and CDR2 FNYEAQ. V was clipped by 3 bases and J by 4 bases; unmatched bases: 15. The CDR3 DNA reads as TGTGCCAGCAGCTTCAGAGGGGGACGCCAGGGGGTTTACAATGAGCAGTTCTTC. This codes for CASSFRGGRQGVYNEQFF.

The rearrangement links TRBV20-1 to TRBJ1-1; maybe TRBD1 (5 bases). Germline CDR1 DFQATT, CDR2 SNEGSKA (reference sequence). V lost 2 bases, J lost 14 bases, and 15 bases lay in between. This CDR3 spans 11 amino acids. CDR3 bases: TGCAGTGCTAGATTGGGACTCCGGGAATTCTTT. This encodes CSARLGLREFF.

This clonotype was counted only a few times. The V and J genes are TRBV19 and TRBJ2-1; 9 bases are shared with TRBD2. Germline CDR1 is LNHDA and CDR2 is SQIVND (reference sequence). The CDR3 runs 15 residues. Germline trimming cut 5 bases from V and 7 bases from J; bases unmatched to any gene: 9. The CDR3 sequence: CASSPAGGPGNEQFF. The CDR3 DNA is TGTGCCAGTAGTCCCGCGGGGGGGCCGGGGAATGAGCAGTTCTTC.

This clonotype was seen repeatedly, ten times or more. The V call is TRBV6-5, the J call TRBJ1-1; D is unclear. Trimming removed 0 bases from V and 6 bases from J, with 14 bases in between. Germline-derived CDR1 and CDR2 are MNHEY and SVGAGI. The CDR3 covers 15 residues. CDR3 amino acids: CASSYSLPPEAEAFF. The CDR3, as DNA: TGTGCCAGCAGTTACTCATTACCCCCCGAGGCTGAAGCTTTCTTT.

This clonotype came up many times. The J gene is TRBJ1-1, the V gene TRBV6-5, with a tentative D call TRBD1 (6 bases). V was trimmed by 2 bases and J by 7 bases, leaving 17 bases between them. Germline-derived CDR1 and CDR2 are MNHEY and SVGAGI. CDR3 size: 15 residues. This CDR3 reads CASSYGGDTGNEAFF. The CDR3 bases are TGTGCCAGCAGTTACGGGGGTGACACAGGGAATGAAGCTTTCTTT.

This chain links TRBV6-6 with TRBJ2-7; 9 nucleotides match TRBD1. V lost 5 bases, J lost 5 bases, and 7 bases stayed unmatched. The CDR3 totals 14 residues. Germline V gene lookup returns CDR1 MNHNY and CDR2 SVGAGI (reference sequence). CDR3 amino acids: CASSTTGGRDEQYF. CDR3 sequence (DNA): TGTGCCAGCAGTACCACAGGGGGCCGGGACGAGCAGTACTTC.

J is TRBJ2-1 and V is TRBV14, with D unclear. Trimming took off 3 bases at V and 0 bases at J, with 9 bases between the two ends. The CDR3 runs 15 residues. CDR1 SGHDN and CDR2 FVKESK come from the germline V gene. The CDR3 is CASSHLFTSYNEQFF. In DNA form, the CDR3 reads TGTGCCAGCAGCCATTTATTTACCTCCTACAATGAGCAGTTCTTC.